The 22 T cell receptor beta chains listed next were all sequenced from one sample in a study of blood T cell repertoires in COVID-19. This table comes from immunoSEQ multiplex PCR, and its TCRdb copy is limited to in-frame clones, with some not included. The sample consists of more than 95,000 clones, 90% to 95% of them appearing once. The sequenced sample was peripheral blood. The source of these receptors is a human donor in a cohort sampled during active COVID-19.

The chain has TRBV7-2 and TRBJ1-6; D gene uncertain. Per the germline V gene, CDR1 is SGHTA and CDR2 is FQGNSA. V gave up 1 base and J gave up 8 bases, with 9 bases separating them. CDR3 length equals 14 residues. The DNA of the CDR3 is TGTGCCAGCAGCTTAGGAGGTGGTTATTCACCCCTCCACTTT. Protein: CASSLGGGYSPLHF.

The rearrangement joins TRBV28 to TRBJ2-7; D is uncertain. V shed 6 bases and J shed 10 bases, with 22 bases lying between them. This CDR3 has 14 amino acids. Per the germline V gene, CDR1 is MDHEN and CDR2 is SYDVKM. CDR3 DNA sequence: TGTGCCAGCAGCCAAACGGAGCCCAGTTACACACAGTACTTC. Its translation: CASSQTEPSYTQYF.

CDR3 amino acids: CASRRTVSGNTIYF. CDR3 nucleotide sequence: TGTGCCAGCAGACGGACAGTCTCTGGAAACACCATATATTTT. The V call is TRBV6-6, the J call TRBJ1-3, with D maybe TRBD1 (6 bases). This CDR3 is 14 amino acids long. Germline assignment: CDR1 MNHNY and CDR2 SVGAGI (reference sequence). V lost 6 bases, J lost 0 bases, and 9 bases lay in between.

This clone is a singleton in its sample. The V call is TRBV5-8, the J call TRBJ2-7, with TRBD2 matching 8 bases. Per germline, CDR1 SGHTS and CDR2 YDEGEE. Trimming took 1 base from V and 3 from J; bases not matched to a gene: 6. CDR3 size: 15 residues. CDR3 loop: CASSLRLAGRYEQYF. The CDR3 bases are TGTGCCAGCAGCTTGAGGCTAGCGGGTCGCTACGAGCAGTACTTC.

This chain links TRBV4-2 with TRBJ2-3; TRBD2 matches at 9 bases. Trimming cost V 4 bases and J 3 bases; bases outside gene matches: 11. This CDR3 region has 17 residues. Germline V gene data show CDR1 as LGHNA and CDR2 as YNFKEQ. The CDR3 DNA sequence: TGTGCCAGCAGCCGGGGTACTACTAGCGGGTTGACAGATACGCAGTATTTT. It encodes CASSRGTTSGLTDTQYF.

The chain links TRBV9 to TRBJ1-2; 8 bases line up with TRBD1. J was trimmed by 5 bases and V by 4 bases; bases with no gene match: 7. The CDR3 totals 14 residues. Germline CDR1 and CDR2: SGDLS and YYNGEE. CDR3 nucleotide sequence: TGTGCCAGCAGCCCCCGGACAGGGCAATATGGCTACACCTTC. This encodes CASSPRTGQYGYTF.

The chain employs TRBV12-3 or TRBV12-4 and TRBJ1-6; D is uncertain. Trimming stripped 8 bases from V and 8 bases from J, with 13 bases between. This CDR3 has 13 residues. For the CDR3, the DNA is TGTGCCAGCTCGACAATCTTCGATTCACCCCTCCACTTT. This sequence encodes CASSTIFDSPLHF.

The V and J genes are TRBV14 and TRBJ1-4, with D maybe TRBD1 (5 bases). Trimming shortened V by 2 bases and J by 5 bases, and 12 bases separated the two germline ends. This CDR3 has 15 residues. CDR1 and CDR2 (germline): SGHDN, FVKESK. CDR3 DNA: TGTGCCAGCAGCCAAAGATGGGGGGTGAATGAAAAACTGTTTTTT. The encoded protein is CASSQRWGVNEKLFF.

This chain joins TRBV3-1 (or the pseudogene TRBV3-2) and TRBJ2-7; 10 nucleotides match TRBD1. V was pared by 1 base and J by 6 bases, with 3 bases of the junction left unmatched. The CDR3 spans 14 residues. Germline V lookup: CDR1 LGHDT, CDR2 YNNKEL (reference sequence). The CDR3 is CASSQGWDRGEQYF. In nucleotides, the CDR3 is TGTGCCAGCAGCCAAGGATGGGACAGGGGCGAGCAGTACTTC.

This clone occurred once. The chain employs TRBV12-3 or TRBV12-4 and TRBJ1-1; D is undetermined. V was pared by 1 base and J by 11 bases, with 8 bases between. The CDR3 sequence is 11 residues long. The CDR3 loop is CASSLGWAAFF. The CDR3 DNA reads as TGTGCCAGCAGTTTAGGGTGGGCCGCTTTCTTT.

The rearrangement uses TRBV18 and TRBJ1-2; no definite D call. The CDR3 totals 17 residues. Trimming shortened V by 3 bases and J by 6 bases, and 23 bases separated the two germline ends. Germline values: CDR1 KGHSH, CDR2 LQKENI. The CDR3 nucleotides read TGTGCCAGCTCACCTCCCTTGCGGGCCGAAATCCTGAATGGCTACACCTTC. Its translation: CASSPPLRAEILNGYTF.

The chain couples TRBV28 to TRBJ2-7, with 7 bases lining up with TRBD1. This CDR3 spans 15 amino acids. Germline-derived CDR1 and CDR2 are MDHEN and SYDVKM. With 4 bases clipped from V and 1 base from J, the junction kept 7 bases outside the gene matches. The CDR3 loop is CASSSLGQVSYEQYF. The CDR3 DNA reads TGTGCCAGCAGTTCCCTCGGACAGGTTTCCTACGAGCAGTACTTC. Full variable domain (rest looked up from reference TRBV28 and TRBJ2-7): DVKVTQSSRYLVKRTGEKVFLECVQDMDHENMFWYRQDPGLGLRLIYFSYDVKMKEKGDIPEGYSVSREKKERFSLILESASTNQTSMYLCASSSLGQVSYEQYFGPGTRLTVT.

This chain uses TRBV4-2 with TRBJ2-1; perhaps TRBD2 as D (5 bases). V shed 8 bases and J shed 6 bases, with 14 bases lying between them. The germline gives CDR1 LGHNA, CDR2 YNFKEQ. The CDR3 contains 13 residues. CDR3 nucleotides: TGTGCCAGCGCGGCCGGGGTCCCCAATGAGCAGTTCTTC. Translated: CASAAGVPNEQFF.

DNA of the CDR3: TGTGCCAGCTCGCGGGAGGCATCCTCTGGAAACACCATATATTTT. It is translated as CASSREASSGNTIYF. This chain uses TRBV2 with TRBJ1-3, with D hard to call. The CDR3 sequence is 15 residues long. The V gene's germline CDR1 is SNHLY and CDR2 FYNNEI. V lost 8 bases, J lost 0 bases, and 14 bases lay in between.

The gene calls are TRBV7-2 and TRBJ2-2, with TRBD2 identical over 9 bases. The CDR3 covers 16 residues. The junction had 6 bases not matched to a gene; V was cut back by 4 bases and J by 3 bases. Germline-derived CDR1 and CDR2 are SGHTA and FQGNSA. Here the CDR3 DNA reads TGTGCCAGCAGCTCCCAGGGACTAGCCGACACCGGGGAGCTGTTTTTT. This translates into CASSSQGLADTGELFF.

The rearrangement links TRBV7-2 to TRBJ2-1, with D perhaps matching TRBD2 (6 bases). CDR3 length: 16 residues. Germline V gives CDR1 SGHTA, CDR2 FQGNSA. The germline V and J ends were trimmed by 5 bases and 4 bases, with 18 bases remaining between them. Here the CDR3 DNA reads TGTGCCAGCAGCCCCCAACTGGCGGGATCTTACAATGAGCAGTTCTTC. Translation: CASSPQLAGSYNEQFF.

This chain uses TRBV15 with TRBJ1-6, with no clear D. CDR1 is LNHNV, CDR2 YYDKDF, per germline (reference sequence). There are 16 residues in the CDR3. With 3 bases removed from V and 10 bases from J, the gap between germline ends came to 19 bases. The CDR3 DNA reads TGTGCCACCAGCAGGAGCGTGGATCTTTGGTACTCACCCCTCCACTTT. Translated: CATSRSVDLWYSPLHF.

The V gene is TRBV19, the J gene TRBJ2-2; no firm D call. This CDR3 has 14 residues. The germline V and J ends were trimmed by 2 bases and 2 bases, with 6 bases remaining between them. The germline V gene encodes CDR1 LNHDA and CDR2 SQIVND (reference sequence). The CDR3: CASSISSNTGELFF. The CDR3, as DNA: TGTGCCAGTAGTATATCATCCAACACCGGGGAGCTGTTTTTT.

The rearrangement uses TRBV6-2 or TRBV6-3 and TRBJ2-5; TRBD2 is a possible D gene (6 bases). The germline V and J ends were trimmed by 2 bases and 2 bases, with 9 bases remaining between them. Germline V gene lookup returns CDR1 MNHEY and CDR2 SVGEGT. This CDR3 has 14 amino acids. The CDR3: CASSYGGAQETQYF. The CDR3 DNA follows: TGTGCCAGCAGTTACGGAGGGGCGCAAGAGACCCAGTACTTC.

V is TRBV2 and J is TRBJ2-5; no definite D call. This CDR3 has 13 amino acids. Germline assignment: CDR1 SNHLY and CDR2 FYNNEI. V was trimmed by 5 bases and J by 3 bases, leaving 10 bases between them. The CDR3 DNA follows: TGTGCCAGCAGTCCCGTAGTTGAAGAGACCCAGTACTTC. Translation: CASSPVVEETQYF.

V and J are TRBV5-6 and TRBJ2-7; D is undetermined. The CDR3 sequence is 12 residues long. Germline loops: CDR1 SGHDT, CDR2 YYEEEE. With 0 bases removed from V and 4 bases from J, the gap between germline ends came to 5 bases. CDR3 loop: CASSLVPYEQYF. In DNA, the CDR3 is TGTGCCAGCAGCTTGGTTCCTTACGAGCAGTACTTC.

This chain's CDR3 is CATQLAGVNNEQFF. The CDR3 coding sequence is TGTGCCACCCAACTAGCGGGAGTAAACAATGAGCAGTTCTTC. This chain links TRBV27 with TRBJ2-1; TRBD2 matches 11 bases. The germline CDR1 and CDR2 sequences are MNHEY and SMNVEV (reference sequence). The CDR3 covers 14 residues. V shed 10 bases and J 5 bases; nucleotides not matched to a gene: 7.